Listed below are T cell receptor beta chains from one sample, sequenced in a study of T cell responses to AZD1222 COVID-19 vaccine. Data came from immunoSEQ multiplex PCR; TCRdb stores just in-frame clones and leaves some out. The sample shows some 80,000 clones, about nine tenths of them seen only once. The sequencing here drew on peripheral blood, taken on day 0 of AZD1222 vaccination. Every receptor here comes from an adult in good health. Both conserved end residues are part of each CDR3. Each record gives: V gene, D gene, clone size, J gene, CDR3 DNA, CDR3 protein. The D gene is left open where the match is weak. Not all rows give a size; the values are once, few, many and, for expanded clones, a class.

V gene: TRBV4-3; D gene: NA; clone size: NA; J gene: TRBJ2-6; CDR3 DNA: TGCGCCAGCAGCCAAGATACAGCCTCTGGGGCCAACGTCCTGACTTTC; CDR3 protein: CASSQDTASGANVLTF
V gene: TRBV5-6; D gene: TRBD2; clone size: NA; J gene: TRBJ2-7; CDR3 DNA: TGTGCCAGCAGCTTGGCAGTTGGGACTAGCGGTAACTACGAGCAGTACTTC; CDR3 protein: CASSLAVGTSGNYEQYF
V gene: TRBV28; D gene: NA; clone size: NA; J gene: TRBJ1-1; CDR3 DNA: TGTGCCAGCAGTTTTTTGACGCCGGACACTGAAGCTTTCTTT; CDR3 protein: CASSFLTPDTEAFF
V gene: TRBV7-9; D gene: TRBD1; clone size: NA; J gene: TRBJ1-2; CDR3 DNA: TGTGCCAGCAGCCTATCACAGGGGGCGGATGGCTACACCTTC; CDR3 protein: CASSLSQGADGYTF
V gene: TRBV18; D gene: TRBD2; clone size: NA; J gene: TRBJ2-7; CDR3 DNA: TGTGCCAGCTCAGTAGGACTAGCGGGGAACGAGCAGTACTTC; CDR3 protein: CASSVGLAGNEQYF
V gene: TRBV28; D gene: NA; clone size: NA; J gene: TRBJ2-7; CDR3 DNA: TGTGCCAGCAGTCTGGCCTCGGTGCAGTACTTC; CDR3 protein: CASSLASVQYF
V gene: TRBV9; D gene: TRBD2; clone size: NA; J gene: TRBJ2-7; CDR3 DNA: TGTGCCAGCAGCGCAGAAGCGGGGGGGCCTGTCGAGCAGTACTTC; CDR3 protein: CASSAEAGGPVEQYF
V gene: TRBV6-5; D gene: NA; clone size: NA; J gene: TRBJ1-5; CDR3 DNA: TGTGCCAGCAGTTACTCGGTAGAGCAGCCCCAGCATTTT; CDR3 protein: CASSYSVEQPQHF
V gene: TRBV5-4; D gene: NA; clone size: NA; J gene: TRBJ1-1; CDR3 DNA: TGTGCCAGCAGCTTGTTGGGCAGGAACACTGAAGCTTTCTTT; CDR3 protein: CASSLLGRNTEAFF
V gene: TRBV2; D gene: NA; clone size: NA; J gene: TRBJ1-3; CDR3 DNA: TGTGCCAGCAGAATGACAGCGATCTCTGGAAACACCATATATTTT; CDR3 protein: CASRMTAISGNTIYF
V gene: TRBV14; D gene: TRBD2; clone size: NA; J gene: TRBJ2-3; CDR3 DNA: TGTGCCAGCAGCCCCCGGGCTAGCGGGGGGCCGGATACGCAGTATTTT; CDR3 protein: CASSPRASGGPDTQYF
V gene: TRBV11-3; D gene: NA; clone size: once; J gene: TRBJ2-1; CDR3 DNA: TGTGCCAGCAGCTTATCCCCTAACCCGTACAATGAGCAGTTCTTC; CDR3 protein: CASSLSPNPYNEQFF
V gene: TRBV7-2; D gene: NA; clone size: NA; J gene: TRBJ1-2; CDR3 DNA: TGTGCCAGCAGCTTAGCTGGCAGCTACTATGGCTACACCTTC; CDR3 protein: CASSLAGSYYGYTF
V gene: TRBV30; D gene: NA; clone size: NA; J gene: TRBJ1-2; CDR3 DNA: TGTGCCTGGAGGCAGTCGGGGGATGGCTACACCTTC; CDR3 protein: CAWRQSGDGYTF
V gene: TRBV7-9; D gene: NA; clone size: NA; J gene: TRBJ2-1; CDR3 DNA: TGTGCCAGCAGCCTCGGGACCTACAATGAGCAGTTCTTC; CDR3 protein: CASSLGTYNEQFF
V gene: TRBV6-5; D gene: NA; clone size: NA; J gene: TRBJ1-1; CDR3 DNA: TGTGCCAGCAGGGTGACGGGAGATAACACTGAAGCTTTCTTT; CDR3 protein: CASRVTGDNTEAFF
V gene: TRBV7-3; D gene: NA; clone size: NA; J gene: TRBJ1-1; CDR3 DNA: TGTGCCAGCAGCTTCCTCGTGAACACTGAAGCTTTCTTT; CDR3 protein: CASSFLVNTEAFF
V gene: TRBV27; D gene: NA; clone size: NA; J gene: TRBJ1-2; CDR3 DNA: TGTGCCAGCAGTTTCTCAGCAAACTATGGCTACACCTTC; CDR3 protein: CASSFSANYGYTF
V gene: TRBV29-1; D gene: NA; clone size: NA; J gene: TRBJ2-5; CDR3 DNA: TGCAGCGTCCCGGGCCCCCCCCAGGAGACCCAGTACTTC; CDR3 protein: CSVPGPPQETQYF
V gene: TRBV5-1; D gene: TRBD1; clone size: NA; J gene: TRBJ1-5; CDR3 DNA: TGCGCCAGCAGGTTGGGGACAGGGGGCGAAGGTCAGCCCCAGCATTTT; CDR3 protein: CASRLGTGGEGQPQHF
V gene: TRBV9; D gene: NA; clone size: NA; J gene: TRBJ1-6; CDR3 DNA: TGTGCCAGCAGCGTAAGTAACAGCAATAATTCACCCCTCCACTTT; CDR3 protein: CASSVSNSNNSPLHF
V gene: TRBV10-2; D gene: NA; clone size: NA; J gene: TRBJ1-2; CDR3 DNA: TGCGCCAGCAGCCGACGGACGGACAGAGACGGCTACACCTTC; CDR3 protein: CASSRRTDRDGYTF
V gene: TRBV5-8; D gene: TRBD2; clone size: NA; J gene: TRBJ2-1; CDR3 DNA: TGTGCCAGCAGCCCGGGACTAGCGGTTTATCTTGAGCAGTTCTTC; CDR3 protein: CASSPGLAVYLEQFF
V gene: TRBV6-5; D gene: TRBD1; clone size: once; J gene: TRBJ2-7; CDR3 DNA: TGTGCCAGCAGTTACTCGATGGGACAGGTCTCCTACGAGCAGTACTTC; CDR3 protein: CASSYSMGQVSYEQYF
V gene: TRBV19; D gene: NA; clone size: NA; J gene: TRBJ1-2; CDR3 DNA: TGTGCCAGTAGTATTACCCCCTATGGCTACACCTTC; CDR3 protein: CASSITPYGYTF
V gene: TRBV6-5; D gene: TRBD1; clone size: NA; J gene: TRBJ1-1; CDR3 DNA: TGTGCCAGCAGTCCCCGGGACAGCCTCAGGGGAGCTTTCTTT; CDR3 protein: CASSPRDSLRGAFF
V gene: TRBV6-1; D gene: NA; clone size: NA; J gene: TRBJ1-1; CDR3 DNA: TGTGCCAGCAGTGAAGCATGGAGGGTTAACACTGAAGCTTTCTTT; CDR3 protein: CASSEAWRVNTEAFF
V gene: TRBV5-4; D gene: TRBD1; clone size: NA; J gene: TRBJ1-1; CDR3 DNA: TGTGCCAGCAGCTTTGGGGGACAGGGGGCGAAAGCTTTCTTT; CDR3 protein: CASSFGGQGAKAFF
V gene: TRBV19; D gene: NA; clone size: NA; J gene: TRBJ1-5; CDR3 DNA: TGTGCCAGTAGTATACCGCCGGGGGGAAGTCAGCCCCAGCATTTT; CDR3 protein: CASSIPPGGSQPQHF
V gene: TRBV28; D gene: NA; clone size: NA; J gene: TRBJ1-1; CDR3 DNA: TGTGCCAGCAGTTTGTCGGGGGGCACTGAAGCTTTCTTT; CDR3 protein: CASSLSGGTEAFF
V gene: TRBV11-2; D gene: NA; clone size: NA; J gene: TRBJ1-2; CDR3 DNA: TGTGCCAGCAGCCAGCTGGGTGCGAACTATGGCTACACCTTC; CDR3 protein: CASSQLGANYGYTF
V gene: TRBV5-4; D gene: NA; clone size: NA; J gene: TRBJ1-1; CDR3 DNA: TGTGCCAGCAGCCTAGGGTCCGTGACCGAAGCTTTCTTT; CDR3 protein: CASSLGSVTEAFF
V gene: TRBV15; D gene: TRBD1; clone size: NA; J gene: TRBJ1-2; CDR3 DNA: TGTGCCACCAGCAGAGACCGGACAGGAGTCTATGGCTACACCTTC; CDR3 protein: CATSRDRTGVYGYTF
V gene: TRBV4-2; D gene: TRBD2; clone size: NA; J gene: TRBJ2-2; CDR3 DNA: TGTGCCAGCAGCCAGGCACTAGCGGGGGCGAACACCGGGGAGCTGTTTTTT; CDR3 protein: CASSQALAGANTGELFF
V gene: TRBV6-1; D gene: NA; clone size: NA; J gene: TRBJ2-1; CDR3 DNA: TGTGCCAGCAGTGAAAGTAGGGGGGGATTTGAGCAGTTCTTC; CDR3 protein: CASSESRGGFEQFF
V gene: TRBV6-5; D gene: NA; clone size: once; J gene: TRBJ1-6; CDR3 DNA: TGTGCCAGCAACAAGGGAAGGAATTCACCCCTCCACTTT; CDR3 protein: CASNKGRNSPLHF
V gene: TRBV5-1; D gene: NA; clone size: NA; J gene: TRBJ2-5; CDR3 DNA: TGCGCCAGCAGTCAATTGGGTGTCGGAGAGGCCCAGTACTTC; CDR3 protein: CASSQLGVGEAQYF
V gene: TRBV15; D gene: NA; clone size: NA; J gene: TRBJ1-3; CDR3 DNA: TGTGCCACCAGCCGGGCGGGGGATATCTCTGGAAACACCATATATTTT; CDR3 protein: CATSRAGDISGNTIYF
V gene: TRBV30; D gene: NA; clone size: NA; J gene: TRBJ1-2; CDR3 DNA: TGTGCCTGGAGTGTAGAGCCCAGTTCCCATGGCTACACCTTC; CDR3 protein: CAWSVEPSSHGYTF
V gene: TRBV15; D gene: TRBD2; clone size: NA; J gene: TRBJ2-7; CDR3 DNA: TGTGCCACCAGCAGAGATCCTAGCGGGGGCCTGCTTTACGAGCAGTACTTC; CDR3 protein: CATSRDPSGGLLYEQYF
V gene: TRBV15; D gene: NA; clone size: NA; J gene: TRBJ1-2; CDR3 DNA: TGTGCCACCAGCAGAACCGGGGGCTTTCAGAGGGGCTACACCTTC; CDR3 protein: CATSRTGGFQRGYTF
V gene: TRBV7-2; D gene: NA; clone size: NA; J gene: TRBJ1-5; CDR3 DNA: TGTGCCAGCAGCTTAGCCGGGGCGAACAATCAGCCCCAGCATTTT; CDR3 protein: CASSLAGANNQPQHF
V gene: TRBV12-3/TRBV12-4; D gene: NA; clone size: NA; J gene: TRBJ1-1; CDR3 DNA: TGTGCCAGCAGTTTTGGCACAATAACTGAAGCTTTCTTT; CDR3 protein: CASSFGTITEAFF
V gene: TRBV19; D gene: NA; clone size: NA; J gene: TRBJ2-1; CDR3 DNA: TGTGCCAGTAGTATCACGGGGATCAATGAGCAGTTCTTC; CDR3 protein: CASSITGINEQFF
V gene: TRBV2; D gene: TRBD2; clone size: once; J gene: TRBJ2-7; CDR3 DNA: TGTGCCAGCAGTGACACTTTGGCGGGAGCCTACGAGCAGTACTTC; CDR3 protein: CASSDTLAGAYEQYF
V gene: TRBV7-9; D gene: TRBD1; clone size: few; J gene: TRBJ1-2; CDR3 DNA: TGTGCCAGCAGCTTAACAGGGGGAAACTATGGCTACACCTTC; CDR3 protein: CASSLTGGNYGYTF
V gene: TRBV3-1/TRBV3-2; D gene: NA; clone size: NA; J gene: TRBJ1-5; CDR3 DNA: TGTGCCAGCAGCCATGGGGGGATGAATCAGCCCCAGCATTTT; CDR3 protein: CASSHGGMNQPQHF
V gene: TRBV5-1; D gene: NA; clone size: NA; J gene: TRBJ2-2; CDR3 DNA: TGCGCCAGCAGCTCAGTGACAGGCGCGAACACCGGGGAGCTGTTTTTT; CDR3 protein: CASSSVTGANTGELFF
V gene: TRBV11-3; D gene: NA; clone size: NA; J gene: TRBJ1-5; CDR3 DNA: TGTGCCAGCAGCCAGGGCTGGGGTAGCAATCAGCCCCAGCATTTT; CDR3 protein: CASSQGWGSNQPQHF
V gene: TRBV3-1/TRBV3-2; D gene: TRBD2; clone size: NA; J gene: TRBJ2-3; CDR3 DNA: TGTGCCAGCAGCCAAGATGGAGCGGGGGTTCCCCCAGATACGCAGTATTTT; CDR3 protein: CASSQDGAGVPPDTQYF
V gene: TRBV24-1; D gene: NA; clone size: NA; J gene: TRBJ2-1; CDR3 DNA: TGTGCCACCAGTGCTAACCAAGAGCAGTTCTTC; CDR3 protein: CATSANQEQFF
V gene: TRBV30; D gene: NA; clone size: NA; J gene: TRBJ1-2; CDR3 DNA: TGTGCCTGGGCGTCCCCCCGGACACAAAGAACCTATGGCTACACCTTC; CDR3 protein: CAWASPRTQRTYGYTF
V gene: TRBV5-1; D gene: TRBD2; clone size: few; J gene: TRBJ2-5; CDR3 DNA: TGCGCCAGCAGCCCCGGGACTAGCGGAGAGACCCAGTACTTC; CDR3 protein: CASSPGTSGETQYF
V gene: TRBV30; D gene: NA; clone size: NA; J gene: TRBJ1-1; CDR3 DNA: TGTGCCTGGAGTAGAGTGAACACTGAAGCTTTCTTT; CDR3 protein: CAWSRVNTEAFF
V gene: TRBV2; D gene: NA; clone size: once; J gene: TRBJ1-6; CDR3 DNA: TGTGCCAGCAGTGATCAGGGGAGTAATTCACCCCTCCACTTT; CDR3 protein: CASSDQGSNSPLHF
V gene: TRBV11-2; D gene: NA; clone size: few; J gene: TRBJ1-1; CDR3 DNA: TGTGCCAGCAGCCGCATCAGGGATGGCACTGAAGCTTTCTTT; CDR3 protein: CASSRIRDGTEAFF